These 9 T cell receptor beta chains share one sample of origin, sequenced in a study of blood T cells in healthy people across ages. Sample-barcoded 5' priming and a J-beta primer mix drove a second PCR of about 7 to 12 cycles. TCRdb recomputed calls from the 5' RACE reads with MiXCR, one row per CDR3 protein. The sample has roughly 1.6 million distinct CDR3 sequences, 34% seen once. The sample consisted of blood. The receptors shown here come from a woman in her twenties or thirties in good health.

This chain connects TRBV27 to TRBJ2-5; TRBD2 aligns across 8 bases. The junction had 16 bases not matched to a gene; V was cut back by 5 bases and J by 5 bases. CDR1 and CDR2 (germline): MNHEY, SMNVEV (reference sequence). CDR3 length: 17 amino acids. CDR3 sequence (DNA): TGTGCCAGCAGTCCGGGAGGTTTAGCGGGATTCATCGAGACCCAGTACTTC. This gives the protein CASSPGGLAGFIETQYF.

The rearrangement uses TRBV2 and TRBJ1-1; possibly TRBD1 for D (5 bases). Between the trimmed V and J ends, which lost 6 bases and 2 bases, there was a span of 10 bases. Germline lookup yields CDR1 SNHLY and CDR2 FYNNEI. CDR3 length equals 13 residues. DNA for the CDR3: TGTGCCAGCAGGGTCGACAGAAACACTGAAGCTTTCTTT. Translating it yields CASRVDRNTEAFF.

This clonotype has a single count. The rearrangement joins TRBV11-3 to TRBJ2-1; TRBD1 might be the D (6 bases). This CDR3 contains 16 residues. Germline V CDR1 and CDR2: SGHNT, YENEEA. Deletions cut 3 bases from V and 4 bases from J, with 16 bases between. The CDR3 bases are TGTGCCAGCAGCTTCGGTAGGGGGAGAGCATACAATGAGCAGTTCTTC. Its protein is CASSFGRGRAYNEQFF. Drawing the rest from reference TRBV11-3 and TRBJ2-1, the complete variable domain is EAGVVQSPRYKIIEKKQPVAFWCNPISGHNTLYWYLQNLGQGPELLIRYENEEAVDDSQLPKDRFSAERLKGVDSTLKIQPAELGDSAVYLCASSFGRGRAYNEQFFGPGTRLTVL.

This clonotype was detected many times. The rearrangement joins TRBV20-1 to TRBJ1-2, with TRBD1 identical over 7 bases. J was trimmed by 3 bases and V by 0 bases; bases with no gene match: 7. Germline lookup yields CDR1 DFQATT and CDR2 SNEGSKA (reference sequence). CDR3 size: 15 residues. CDR3 nucleotides: TGCAGTGCTAGAGACCTTCAGGGGGGCTACTATGGCTACACCTTC. Amino acid sequence: CSARDLQGGYYGYTF.

This clonotype was seen more than once but under ten times. The chain recombines TRBV4-2 with TRBJ2-5, with 11 bases that match TRBD2. The germline V gene has CDR1 LGHNA and CDR2 YNFKEQ. V was pared by 3 bases and J by 4 bases, with 10 bases of the junction left unmatched. The CDR3 loop spans 17 amino acids. The CDR3, as DNA: TGTGCCAGCAGCCAGGGGACGGTAGCGGGGGGGTTAGAGACCCAGTACTTC. Protein product: CASSQGTVAGGLETQYF.

The chain carries TRBV7-3 and TRBJ2-7, with D possibly TRBD1 on 5 matching bases. This CDR3 has 15 amino acids. Germline-derived CDR1 and CDR2 are SGHTA and FQGTGA. Trimming stripped 5 bases from V and 2 bases from J, with 16 bases between. The DNA of the CDR3 is TGTGCCAGCAGCATATCCGCAGGACAAACCTACGAGCAGTACTTC. Its protein product is CASSISAGQTYEQYF.

This clonotype was counted ten times or more. J is TRBJ1-4 and V is TRBV6-5, with TRBD1 matching over 7 bases. With V trimmed by 5 bases and J by 12 bases, 15 bases remained unmatched. The CDR3 covers 15 residues. The germline V gene encodes CDR1 MNHEY and CDR2 SVGAGI. The CDR3 DNA reads TGTGCCAGCAGTACGGGGACAGTCCCAGGAGGTCAACTGTTTTTT. This sequence encodes CASSTGTVPGGQLFF.

The J gene is TRBJ1-1, the V gene TRBV13, with TRBD1 matching over 9 bases. There are 15 residues in the CDR3. J gave up 4 bases and V 8 bases, and 11 bases lay outside the gene matches. CDR1 is PRHDT and CDR2 is FYEKMQ in the germline V gene (reference sequence). The CDR3 coding sequence is TGTGCCAGCGGGGACAGGGTAACAGGAGGCACTGAAGCTTTCTTT. As protein: CASGDRVTGGTEAFF.

As concerns this clonotype: The junction does not match germline at one end; this may be a read error. This chain connects TRBV5-1 to TRBJ2-7; the match to TRBD1 covers 8 bases. Germline V gene lookup returns CDR1 SGHRS and CDR2 YFSETQ. The CDR3 has 14 amino acids. The CDR3 bases are TGCGCCAGCAGCCTCAGGGGGCCGCCCTACGAGAAGTACTTC. Residues: CASSLRGPPYEKYF. Based on the CDR3 plus reference TRBV5-1 and TRBJ2-7, the full variable domain is KAGVTQTPRYLIKTRGQQVTLSCSPISGHRSVSWYQQTPGQGLQFLFEYFSETQRNKGNFPGRFSGRQFSNSRSEMNVSTLELGDSALYLCASSLRGPPYEKYFGPGTRLTVT.